Each of the 7 T cell receptor beta chains below was sequenced from the same sample in a study of T cell clones after liver transplantation. Clones were sequenced by immunoSEQ multiplex PCR, and TCRdb holds only the in-frame ones, with some missing. The sample lists roughly 80,000 clones; roughly 80% were seen once. The starting material was CD4+ T cells from blood, obtained at the 22-month timepoint. These receptors were taken from a human patient who received a liver transplant. Certain T cells may be donor cells from the graft.

The V call is TRBV29-1, the J call TRBJ2-7; 8 bases are shared with TRBD2. V trimming: 0 bases; J trimming: 3 bases; junction bases outside the gene matches: 4. CDR1 and CDR2 (germline): SQVTM, ANQGSEA. The CDR3 covers 14 residues. CDR3 sequence: CSVEDRTSGYEQYF. DNA of the CDR3: TGCAGCGTTGAAGATAGAACTAGCGGCTACGAGCAGTACTTC.

V gene TRBV28 combines with J gene TRBJ2-2; D may be TRBD2 (7 bases). From germline, CDR1 is MDHEN and CDR2 SYDVKM. The CDR3 sequence is 14 residues long. V shed 7 bases and J shed 7 bases, with 16 bases lying between them. The CDR3 loop reads CASTRGGGIGELFF. The CDR3 DNA reads as TGTGCCAGCACCCGAGGGGGGGGAATCGGGGAGCTGTTTTTT.

CDR3 sequence reads: CASTTLRGYTF. As DNA, the CDR3 is TGTGCCAGCACCACCCTCCGGGGCTACACCTTC. This rearrangement joins TRBV7-9 to TRBJ1-2; D is unclear. Trimming cost V 7 bases and J 8 bases, with 11 bases left between them. The CDR3 length is 11 residues. In germline, CDR1 is SEHNR, CDR2 FQNEAQ (reference sequence).

The V and J genes are TRBV28 and TRBJ1-5; D gene unclear. V shed 7 bases and J shed 7 bases, with 8 bases lying between them. This CDR3 comprises 11 residues. Per the germline V gene, CDR1 is MDHEN and CDR2 is SYDVKM. DNA for the CDR3: TGTGCCAGCACAAATGGACAGCCCCAGCATTTT. It is translated as CASTNGQPQHF.

J is TRBJ2-2 and V is TRBV7-2; no clear D. The germline V and J ends were trimmed by 2 bases and 3 bases, with 13 bases remaining between them. CDR1 SGHTA and CDR2 FQGNSA come from the germline V gene. The CDR3 extends over 16 amino acids. The CDR3 bases are TGTGCCAGCAGCTTAATGGGGTCGTGGGACACCGGGGAGCTGTTTTTT. Its protein product is CASSLMGSWDTGELFF.

The chain links TRBV10-3 to TRBJ1-1, with a weak D call TRBD1 (5 bases). Germline values: CDR1 ENHRY, CDR2 SYGVKD. This CDR3 contains 12 residues. V lost 6 bases, J lost 12 bases, and 17 bases lay in between. This chain's CDR3 is CAISSGEGRSFF. CDR3 bases: TGTGCCATCAGCAGCGGGGAGGGGAGGTCTTTCTTT.

The chain uses TRBV11-3 and TRBJ2-2; perhaps TRBD2 as D (5 bases). The germline V gene has CDR1 SGHNT and CDR2 YENEEA. This CDR3 has 15 amino acids. Trimming removed 5 bases from V and 2 bases from J, with 12 bases in between. The CDR3 DNA sequence: TGTGCCAGCAGCCCAGTTCGGGGAAACACCGGGGAGCTGTTTTTT. Translated: CASSPVRGNTGELFF.